This record looks at one TCR beta chain sequence and its context. This record belongs to a study of blood T cell repertoires in COVID-19. Per the germline V gene, CDR1 is MNHEY and CDR2 is SVGEGT. The CDR3 covers 13 residues. V shed 6 bases, J shed 2 bases, and the junction held 2 bases outside the gene matches. The method was immunoSEQ multiplex PCR; TCRdb's version includes in-frame clones alone and lacks a portion of them. The sample includes 150,000 to 200,000 clones, roughly nine tenths of them seen just once. The clonotype comes from a man in his fifties or sixties with active or convalescent COVID-19. The source material was peripheral blood. V usage is TRBV6-2 or TRBV6-3 and J usage is TRBJ1-2; 8 nucleotides align to TRBD1. DNA for the CDR3: TGTGCCAGCAGCCGGGACAGGAACTATGGCTACACCTTC. This sequence encodes CASSRDRNYGYTF.